The TCR beta chain described here comes from a study of blood T cell repertoires in COVID-19. Study-level information: From T cells, B-cell-depleted T cells, or PBMCs came the material, which was cDNA or gDNA.

TCRdb keeps only in-frame clones here, not all; method: immunoSEQ multiplex PCR. The sample contains 350,000 to 450,000 clones, 80% to 90% of which appear only once. After removal of 10 bases from V and 2 bases from J, the junction contained 7 bases not matched to a gene. This CDR3 contains 13 residues. Germline CDR1 MGHDK, CDR2 SYGVNS. What was sequenced was peripheral blood. V gene TRBV25-1 combines with J gene TRBJ1-1; TRBD1 agrees at 7 bases. The receptor's source is an older woman with COVID-19, enrolled during active disease. CDR3 amino acids: CATRDRVNTEAFF. CDR3 nucleotide sequence: TGTGCCACCCGAGACAGGGTCAACACTGAAGCTTTCTTT.